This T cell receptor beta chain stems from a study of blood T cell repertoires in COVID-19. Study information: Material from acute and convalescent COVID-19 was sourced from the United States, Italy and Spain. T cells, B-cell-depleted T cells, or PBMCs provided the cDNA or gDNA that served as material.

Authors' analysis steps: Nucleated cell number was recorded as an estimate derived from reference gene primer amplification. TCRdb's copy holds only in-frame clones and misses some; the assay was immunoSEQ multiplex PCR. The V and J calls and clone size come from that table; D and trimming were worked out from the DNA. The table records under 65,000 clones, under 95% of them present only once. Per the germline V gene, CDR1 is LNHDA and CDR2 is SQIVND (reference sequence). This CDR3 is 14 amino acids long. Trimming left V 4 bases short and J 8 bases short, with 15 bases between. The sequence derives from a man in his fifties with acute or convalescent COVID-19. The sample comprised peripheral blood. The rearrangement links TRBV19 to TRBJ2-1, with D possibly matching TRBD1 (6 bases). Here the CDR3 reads CASSRGLGFYEQFF. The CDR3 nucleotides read TGTGCCAGTAGTAGGGGGCTTGGATTCTATGAGCAGTTCTTC.